This entry lists 20 T cell receptor beta chains sequenced from one sample in a study of shared clonotypes between healthy human individuals (dated by TCRdb to about 2020). Library prep was done by the immunoSEQ multiplex PCR assay. The table comes from immuneACCESS by way of TCRdb, which keeps in-frame sequences with V and J called. Part of the clones is missing from these tables; in studies checked, under half for an unresolved V gene and the rest for unknown reasons. In this sample the table shows about 2.4 million clones, more than 80% of which occur a single time. The ten largest clones represent under 0.15% of the sample. Sequenced sample: naive CD4+ T cells sorted from blood. This sample's cell subset or site label indicates: CD45RA+ positively selected. These receptors came from a young man in good health.

This clone was observed once. The CDR3 loop is CASSDSGLGHEQYF. The CDR3 DNA is TGTGCCAGTAGTGACTCGGGACTAGGCCACGAGCAGTACTTC. This chain joins TRBV19 and TRBJ2-7; 8 nucleotides line up with TRBD2. The CDR3 contains 14 residues. Trimming removed 5 bases from V and 5 bases from J; junction bases left unmatched: 8. CDR1 LNHDA and CDR2 SQIVND come from the germline V gene (reference sequence).

This clone was seen just once. The rearrangement links TRBV5-1 to TRBJ2-7, with 7 nucleotides matching TRBD2. Germline assignment: CDR1 SGHRS and CDR2 YFSETQ. V gave up 0 bases and J gave up 1 base; unmatched junction bases: 7. The CDR3 runs to 16 residues. The CDR3 region has the DNA TGCGCCAGCAGCTTGGCCGGGGGGACCGAATCCTACGAGCAGTACTTC. Translation gives CASSLAGGTESYEQYF.

This clone appeared once. The chain recombines TRBV18 with TRBJ2-7; D is unclear. Germline loops: CDR1 KGHSH, CDR2 LQKENI. Trimming removed 4 bases at V and 2 bases at J, with 21 bases between. The CDR3 length is 17 residues. The CDR3 nucleotides are TGTGCCAGCTCACAGTTAGCCCGCGCCACTCTTACCTACGAGCAGTACTTC. Encoded protein: CASSQLARATLTYEQYF.

Note on this clone: Different DNA sequences within this sample yield the same CDR3. DNA of the CDR3: TGCGCCAGCAGCTTAGTACAGGGAGGTGAGTCTCACACCGGGGAGCTGTTTTTT. Translating it yields CASSLVQGGESHTGELFF. This chain joins TRBV5-1 and TRBJ2-2; D assignment may be TRBD1 or TRBD2 (6 bases each). This CDR3 region has 18 residues. Per germline, CDR1 SGHRS and CDR2 YFSETQ. V was cut by 2 bases and J by 3 bases, with 20 bases left in between.

The chain employs TRBV30 and TRBJ2-7; 7 positions agree with TRBD1. The CDR3 loop spans 14 amino acids. J lost 1 base, V lost 5 bases, and 8 bases had no gene match. CDR1 is GTSNPN and CDR2 is SVGIG in the germline V gene (reference sequence). CDR3 in DNA: TGTGCCTGGGGCCGGGACAGCGATTCCTACGAGCAGTACTTC. Its translation is CAWGRDSDSYEQYF.

J is TRBJ2-5 and V is TRBV2; 11 nucleotides line up with TRBD2. The CDR3 runs 17 residues. Germline V CDR1 and CDR2: SNHLY, FYNNEI. With V trimmed by 2 bases and J by 5 bases, 10 bases remained unmatched. The DNA for the CDR3 is TGTGCCAGCAGTGAAAGCTTAGCGGGAGGGCCGGGGGAGACCCAGTACTTC. Its translation: CASSESLAGGPGETQYF.

The chain recombines TRBV13 with TRBJ1-2; TRBD1 agrees at 7 bases. After removal of 4 bases from V and 8 bases from J, the junction contained 7 bases not matched to a gene. The CDR3 has 13 residues. Germline lookup yields CDR1 PRHDT and CDR2 FYEKMQ (reference sequence). CDR3 nucleotide sequence: TGTGCCAGCAGCTCCGACAGGGAGGCGGGCTACACCTTC. Translation: CASSSDREAGYTF.

The chain carries TRBV11-2 and TRBJ2-5, with D maybe TRBD2 (5 bases). The CDR3 consists of 16 residues. Looked up from germline, CDR1 is SGHAT and CDR2 is FQNNGV. V lost 5 bases and J 2 bases, leaving 18 bases between the germline ends. The CDR3: CASSLNSGRIQETQYF. CDR3 nucleotides: TGTGCCAGCAGCCTAAACAGCGGCCGAATTCAAGAGACCCAGTACTTC.

The J gene is TRBJ2-1, the V gene TRBV7-6; 16 bases align to TRBD2. CDR1 is SGHVS, CDR2 FNYEAQ, per germline. This CDR3 has 19 amino acids. J gave up 0 bases and V 4 bases, and 6 bases lay outside the gene matches. Here the CDR3 reads CASSSGGLAGGSSYNEQFF. The CDR3 DNA follows: TGTGCCAGCAGCTCCGGGGGACTAGCGGGAGGGAGCTCCTACAATGAGCAGTTCTTC. Full variable domain (missing parts from reference TRBV7-6 and TRBJ2-1): GAGVSQSPRYKVTKRGQDVALRCDPISGHVSLYWYRQALGQGPEFLTYFNYEAQQDKSGLPNDRFSAERPEGSISTLTIQRTEQRDSAMYRCASSSGGLAGGSSYNEQFFGPGTRLTVL.

J is TRBJ1-1 and V is TRBV6-5, with D perhaps matching TRBD1 (6 bases). There are 16 residues in the CDR3. The ends were cut back, 2 bases at V and 0 bases at J, with 13 bases in the middle. The V gene's germline CDR1 is MNHEY and CDR2 SVGAGI. CDR3 in amino acids: CASSYDIGQLNTEAFF. The DNA for the CDR3 is TGTGCCAGCAGTTACGACATAGGACAGTTGAACACTGAAGCTTTCTTT.

A few counts support this clone. In DNA, the CDR3 is TGTGCCAGCAGCCCCCAAGGACAGTTATCATCATCACCCCTCCACTTT. It is translated as CASSPQGQLSSSPLHF. The chain combines TRBV7-2 with TRBJ1-6; tentative D call: TRBD1 (6 bases). V was trimmed by 5 bases and J by 10 bases, leaving 21 bases between them. The CDR3 consists of 16 residues. Germline-derived CDR1 and CDR2 are SGHTA and FQGNSA.

This clone was observed once. This specimen includes other DNA sequences encoding the same CDR3. In DNA, the CDR3 is TGTGCCACCAGCAGAGGGACAGGGAGGACTGAAGCTTTCTTT. This sequence encodes CATSRGTGRTEAFF. This chain links TRBV15 with TRBJ1-1; 8 bases align to TRBD1. Germline trimming cut 1 base from V and 5 bases from J; bases unmatched to any gene: 3. There are 14 residues in the CDR3. Germline assignment: CDR1 LNHNV and CDR2 YYDKDF (reference sequence). The entire variable domain, with the rest obtained from reference TRBV15 and TRBJ1-1, is as follows: DAMVIQNPRYQVTQFGKPVTLSCSQTLNHNVMYWYQQKSSQAPKLLFHYYDKDFNNEADTPDNFQSRRPNTSFCFLDIRSPGLGDTAMYLCATSRGTGRTEAFFGQGTRLTVV.

The chain links TRBV28 to TRBJ1-1; TRBD1 aligns across 7 bases. Germline lookup yields CDR1 MDHEN and CDR2 SYDVKM. With 2 bases clipped from V and 7 bases from J, the junction kept 1 base outside the gene matches. The CDR3 is 12 amino acids. Here the CDR3 reads CASSLQGVEAFF. As DNA, the CDR3 is TGTGCCAGCAGTTTACAGGGGGTTGAAGCTTTCTTT. The full variable domain, its missing parts supplied by reference TRBV28 and TRBJ1-1, is DVKVTQSSRYLVKRTGEKVFLECVQDMDHENMFWYRQDPGLGLRLIYFSYDVKMKEKGDIPEGYSVSREKKERFSLILESASTNQTSMYLCASSLQGVEAFFGQGTRLTVV.

V and J are TRBV7-2 and TRBJ1-5; tentatively, D is TRBD1 (5 bases). The ends were cut back, 3 bases at V and 4 bases at J, with 13 bases in the middle. The CDR3 is made up of 15 amino acids. The germline V gene encodes CDR1 SGHTA and CDR2 FQGNSA. CDR3 nucleotide sequence: TGTGCCAGCAGCTTTGGGGCGGGACTGAATCAGCCCCAGCATTTT. Translated, it gives CASSFGAGLNQPQHF.

J is TRBJ2-3 and V is TRBV15, with 10 bases lining up with TRBD2. CDR1 LNHNV and CDR2 YYDKDF come from the germline V gene (reference sequence). Trimming cost V 1 base and J 5 bases; bases outside gene matches: 6. The CDR3 contains 16 residues. The CDR3 region is CATSRGSGGRGDTQYF. CDR3 DNA: TGTGCCACCAGCAGAGGTAGCGGGGGGAGGGGAGATACGCAGTATTTT.

V and J are TRBV9 and TRBJ1-6; TRBD1 might be the D (5 bases). Germline V gene data show CDR1 as SGDLS and CDR2 as YYNGEE. V shed 0 bases and J shed 10 bases, with 14 bases lying between them. The CDR3 consists of 15 residues. Here the CDR3 DNA reads TGTGCCAGCAGCGTAGCTGGGGCAGTCGGGTCACCCCTCCACTTT. This encodes CASSVAGAVGSPLHF.

The chain couples TRBV19 to TRBJ1-5; D gene ambiguous. Germline V gene sequence: CDR1 LNHDA, CDR2 SQIVND (reference sequence). This CDR3 has 15 amino acids. V lost 7 bases and J lost 2, with 15 bases in between. The CDR3 nucleotides are TGTGCCAGTACCAACGTAGGGCAGCGCAATCAGCCCCAGCATTTT. Encoded protein: CASTNVGQRNQPQHF.

The chain recombines TRBV18 with TRBJ1-2; D is unclear. The CDR3 loop spans 15 amino acids. Deletions cut 3 bases from V and 4 bases from J, with 15 bases between. Germline V gene sequence: CDR1 KGHSH, CDR2 LQKENI. The DNA for the CDR3 is TGTGCCAGCTCACCCGCCGCTGGGGTTTCCTATGGCTACACCTTC. Amino acids: CASSPAAGVSYGYTF.

The chain employs TRBV18 and TRBJ2-3; D not resolved. This CDR3 is built from 15 residues. Germline V gene lookup returns CDR1 KGHSH and CDR2 LQKENI. V shed 0 bases and J shed 5 bases, with 12 bases lying between them. The CDR3 spells CASSPPAVGRDTQYF. The DNA of the CDR3 is TGTGCCAGCTCACCACCAGCTGTGGGCCGAGATACGCAGTATTTT.

The CDR3 DNA reads TGTGCCAGCAGCGGGATAGCGGGAGGGATCTACAATGAGCAGTTCTTC. Its translation: CASSGIAGGIYNEQFF. The chain combines TRBV5-4 with TRBJ2-1, with 11 bases aligning to TRBD2. Germline lookup yields CDR1 SGHNT and CDR2 YYREEE (reference sequence). The CDR3 runs 16 residues. V shed 4 bases, J shed 3 bases, and the junction held 6 bases outside the gene matches.